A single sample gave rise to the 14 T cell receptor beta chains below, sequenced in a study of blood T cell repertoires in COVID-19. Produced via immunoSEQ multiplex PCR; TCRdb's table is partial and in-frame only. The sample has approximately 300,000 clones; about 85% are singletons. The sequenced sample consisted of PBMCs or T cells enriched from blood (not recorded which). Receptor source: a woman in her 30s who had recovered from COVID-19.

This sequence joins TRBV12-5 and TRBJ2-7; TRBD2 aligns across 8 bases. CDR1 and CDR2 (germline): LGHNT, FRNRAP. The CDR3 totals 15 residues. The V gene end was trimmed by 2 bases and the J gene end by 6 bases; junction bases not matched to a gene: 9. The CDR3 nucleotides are TGTGCTAGTGGTTTGATACGCCGGGGGGGCCCCGAGCAGTACTTC. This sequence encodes CASGLIRRGGPEQYF. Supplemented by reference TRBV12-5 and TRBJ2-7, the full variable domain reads DARVTQTPRHKVTEMGQEVTMRCQPILGHNTVFWYRQTMMQGLELLAYFRNRAPLDDSGMPKDRFSAEMPDATLATLKIQPSEPRDSAVYFCASGLIRRGGPEQYFGPGTRLTVT.

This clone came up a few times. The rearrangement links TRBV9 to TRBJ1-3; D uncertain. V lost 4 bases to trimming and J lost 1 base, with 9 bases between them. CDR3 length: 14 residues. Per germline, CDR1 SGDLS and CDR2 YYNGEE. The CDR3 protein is CASSQEGSGNTIYF. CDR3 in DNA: TGTGCCAGCAGCCAGGAAGGTTCTGGAAACACCATATATTTT.

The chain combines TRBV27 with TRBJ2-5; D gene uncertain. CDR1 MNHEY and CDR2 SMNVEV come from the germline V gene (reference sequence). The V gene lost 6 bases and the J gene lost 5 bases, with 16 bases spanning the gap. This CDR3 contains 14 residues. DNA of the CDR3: TGTGCCAGCAGCGGCCCTAACCTCGGGGAGACCCAGTACTTC. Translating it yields CASSGPNLGETQYF.

The CDR3 loop is CASGFEGTTEAFF. CDR3 DNA sequence: TGTGCCAGCGGATTTGAGGGGACAACTGAAGCTTTCTTT. The chain links TRBV7-2 to TRBJ1-1, with D tentatively TRBD1 (6 bases). There are 13 residues in the CDR3. Trimming left V 8 bases short and J 5 bases short, with 15 bases between. Germline V gives CDR1 SGHTA, CDR2 FQGNSA. Together with reference TRBV7-2 and TRBJ1-1, the CDR3 gives the full variable domain: GAGVSQSPSNKVTEKGKDVELRCDPISGHTALYWYRQSLGQGLEFLIYFQGNSAPDKSGLPSDRFSAERTGGSVSTLTIQRTQQEDSAVYLCASGFEGTTEAFFGQGTRLTVV.

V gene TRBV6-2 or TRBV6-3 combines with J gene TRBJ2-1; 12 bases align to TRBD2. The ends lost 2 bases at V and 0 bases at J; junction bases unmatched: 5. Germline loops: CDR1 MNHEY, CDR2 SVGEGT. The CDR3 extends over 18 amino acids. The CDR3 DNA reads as TGTGCCAGCAGTTACCGTACTAGCGGGAGGAGCTCCTACAATGAGCAGTTCTTC. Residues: CASSYRTSGRSSYNEQFF.

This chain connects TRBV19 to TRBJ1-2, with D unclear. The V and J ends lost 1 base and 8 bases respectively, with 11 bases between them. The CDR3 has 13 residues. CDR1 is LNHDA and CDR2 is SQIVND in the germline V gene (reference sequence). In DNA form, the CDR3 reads TGTGCCAGTAGTATAGTAGCGCTTCGCGGCTACACCTTC. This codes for CASSIVALRGYTF.

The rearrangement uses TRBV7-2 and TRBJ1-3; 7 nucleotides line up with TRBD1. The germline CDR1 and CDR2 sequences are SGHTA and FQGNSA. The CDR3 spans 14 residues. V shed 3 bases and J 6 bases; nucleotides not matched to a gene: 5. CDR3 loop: CASSFRDSLNTIYF. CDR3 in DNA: TGTGCCAGCAGCTTTCGGGACAGCCTAAACACCATATATTTT.

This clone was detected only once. CDR3 amino acids: CASSIRRTSYNEQFF. CDR3 nucleotide sequence: TGTGCCAGTAGTATCAGGAGGACCTCCTACAATGAGCAGTTCTTC. The rearrangement links TRBV19 to TRBJ2-1, with a possible D match to TRBD2 (5 bases). The CDR3 totals 15 residues. The germline CDR1 and CDR2 sequences are LNHDA and SQIVND (reference sequence). V dropped 3 bases and J dropped 0 bases, with 9 bases sitting between them. Full variable domain (missing parts from reference TRBV19 and TRBJ2-1): DGGITQSPKYLFRKEGQNVTLSCEQNLNHDAMYWYRQDPGQGLRLIYYSQIVNDFQKGDIAEGYSVSREKKESFPLTVTSAQKNPTAFYLCASSIRRTSYNEQFFGPGTRLTVL.

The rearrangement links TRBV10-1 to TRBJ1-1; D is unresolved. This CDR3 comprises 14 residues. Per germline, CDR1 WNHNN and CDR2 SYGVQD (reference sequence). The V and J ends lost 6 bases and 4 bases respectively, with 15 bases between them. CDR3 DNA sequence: TGCGCCAGCAGCAAGGACCCCCGGGGCACTGAAGCTTTCTTT. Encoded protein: CASSKDPRGTEAFF.

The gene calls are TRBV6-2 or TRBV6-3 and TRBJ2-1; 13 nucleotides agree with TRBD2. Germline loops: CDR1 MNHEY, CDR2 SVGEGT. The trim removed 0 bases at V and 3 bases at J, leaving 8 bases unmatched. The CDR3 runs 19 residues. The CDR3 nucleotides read TGTGCCAGCAGTTACTCGAGGGGACTAGCGGGGATAGGCTACAATGAGCAGTTCTTC. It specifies CASSYSRGLAGIGYNEQFF.

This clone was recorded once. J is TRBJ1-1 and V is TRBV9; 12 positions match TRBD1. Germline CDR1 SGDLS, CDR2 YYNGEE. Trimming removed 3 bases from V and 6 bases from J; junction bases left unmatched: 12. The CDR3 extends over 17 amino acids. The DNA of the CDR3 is TGTGCCAGCAGCGCTTCCAACGCGGGACAGGGGGCCTCTGAAGCTTTCTTT. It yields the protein CASSASNAGQGASEAFF.

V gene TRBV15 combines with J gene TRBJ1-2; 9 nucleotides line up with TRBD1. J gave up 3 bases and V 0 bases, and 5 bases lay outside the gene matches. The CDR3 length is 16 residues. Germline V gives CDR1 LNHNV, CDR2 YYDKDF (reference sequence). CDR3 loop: CATSRDLNRGHYGYTF. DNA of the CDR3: TGTGCCACCAGCAGAGATCTGAACAGGGGGCACTATGGCTACACCTTC.

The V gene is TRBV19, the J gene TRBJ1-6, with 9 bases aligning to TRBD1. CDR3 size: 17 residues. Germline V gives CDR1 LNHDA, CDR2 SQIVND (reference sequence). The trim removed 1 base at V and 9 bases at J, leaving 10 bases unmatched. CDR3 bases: TGTGCCAGTAGTATAGTTCCCGGGACAGGGAGAAGTTCACCCCTCCACTTT. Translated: CASSIVPGTGRSSPLHF.

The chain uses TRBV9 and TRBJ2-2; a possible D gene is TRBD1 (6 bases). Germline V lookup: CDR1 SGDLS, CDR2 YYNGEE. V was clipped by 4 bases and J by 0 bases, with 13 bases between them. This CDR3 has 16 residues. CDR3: CASSRVAGANTGELFF. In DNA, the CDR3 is TGTGCCAGCAGCAGAGTGGCAGGGGCGAACACCGGGGAGCTGTTTTTT.